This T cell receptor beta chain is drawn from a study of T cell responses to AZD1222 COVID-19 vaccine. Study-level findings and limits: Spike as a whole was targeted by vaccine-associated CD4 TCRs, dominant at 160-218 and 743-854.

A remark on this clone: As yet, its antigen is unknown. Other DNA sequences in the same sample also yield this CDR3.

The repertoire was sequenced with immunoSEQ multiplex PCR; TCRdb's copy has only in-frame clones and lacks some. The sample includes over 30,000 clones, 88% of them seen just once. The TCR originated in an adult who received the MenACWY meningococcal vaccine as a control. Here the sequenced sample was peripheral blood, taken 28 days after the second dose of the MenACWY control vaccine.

In DNA, the CDR3 is TGTGCCAGCAGCTTGGATCGGGGGCATGGCTACACCTTC. Residues: CASSLDRGHGYTF. The chain has TRBV5-6 and TRBJ1-2, with a weak D call TRBD1 (6 bases). CDR3 size: 13 residues. Trimming removed 0 bases at V and 6 bases at J, with 9 bases between. Germline V gives CDR1 SGHDT, CDR2 YYEEEE.